Listed here are 26 T cell receptor beta chains from one sample, sequenced in a study of a mutant IDH1 vaccine in newly diagnosed glioma. Time point noted: baseline, week 1 (first vaccination visit). The treatment was: pre-vaccination baseline after standard-of-care therapy. Profiling relied on immunoSEQ multiplex PCR, and the TCRdb table lists in-frame clones only, not all of them. The table lists 20,000 to 25,000 clones, around 82% of them singletons. The specimen comprised PBMCs, sampled from a glioma patient treated with radiotherapy, temozolomide or both. The receptors stem from a middle-aged man with glioma.

V and J are TRBV19 and TRBJ1-5; tentatively, D is TRBD1 (6 bases). The V end lost 4 bases, the J end lost 7 bases, and 11 bases lay between the germline ends. From germline, CDR1 is LNHDA and CDR2 SQIVND (reference sequence). This CDR3 region has 13 residues. CDR3: CASSTQQGQPQHF. CDR3 bases: TGTGCCAGTAGTACGCAACAGGGACAGCCCCAGCATTTT. The variable domain in full, completed from reference TRBV19 and TRBJ1-5, reads DGGITQSPKYLFRKEGQNVTLSCEQNLNHDAMYWYRQDPGQGLRLIYYSQIVNDFQKGDIAEGYSVSREKKESFPLTVTSAQKNPTAFYLCASSTQQGQPQHFGDGTRLSIL.

The rearrangement links TRBV6-1 to TRBJ1-1, with unresolved D. The V end lost 1 base, the J end lost 2 bases, and 8 bases lay between the germline ends. This CDR3 spans 14 amino acids. The germline gives CDR1 MNHNS, CDR2 SASEGT. This CDR3 reads CASSEGQRNTEAFF. As DNA, the CDR3 is TGTGCCAGCAGTGAAGGACAAAGAAACACTGAAGCTTTCTTT.

DNA for the CDR3: TGTGCCTGGAGTGTGAGGAGGGTTAAGGCCCATGGCTACACCTTC. Translation gives CAWSVRRVKAHGYTF. The V call is TRBV30, the J call TRBJ1-2, with unresolved D. Germline V gene data show CDR1 as GTSNPN and CDR2 as SVGIG (reference sequence). V was trimmed by 0 bases and J by 6 bases, leaving 17 bases between them. The CDR3 is 15 residues long.

V and J are TRBV10-1 and TRBJ2-2, with D hard to call. This CDR3 is built from 11 residues. Germline CDR1 and CDR2: WNHNN and SYGVQD (reference sequence). V was pared by 11 bases and J by 4 bases, with 8 bases between. CDR3 bases: TGCGCCTGTCGAGGCACCGGGGAGCTGTTTTTT. It is translated as CACRGTGELFF.

The rearrangement joins TRBV29-1 to TRBJ1-1; D not certain. Germline-derived CDR1 and CDR2 are SQVTM and ANQGSEA. The V and J ends lost 7 bases and 0 bases respectively, with 6 bases between them. The CDR3 extends over 11 amino acids. The CDR3 is CSGRLNTEAFF. In nucleotides, the CDR3 is TGCAGCGGGCGCTTGAACACTGAAGCTTTCTTT.

The chain is built from TRBV30 and TRBJ2-6; D is unresolved. The germline V and J ends were trimmed by 5 bases and 0 bases, with 11 bases remaining between them. CDR1 is GTSNPN, CDR2 SVGIG, per germline (reference sequence). The CDR3 is 15 residues long. CDR3 amino acids: CAWGPGLSGANVLTF. The CDR3 DNA follows: TGTGCCTGGGGCCCAGGCCTCTCTGGGGCCAACGTCCTGACTTTC.

V gene TRBV5-1 combines with J gene TRBJ2-6; no clear D gene. The CDR3 extends over 14 amino acids. The V end was cut by 4 bases, the J end by 2 bases, with 7 bases between. CDR1 is SGHRS and CDR2 is YFSETQ in the germline V gene. The CDR3 bases are TGCGCCAGCAGCCTTCAGACTGGGGCCAACGTCCTGACTTTC. Translating it yields CASSLQTGANVLTF.

V is TRBV4-1 and J is TRBJ2-3, with D unclear. The germline V and J ends were trimmed by 1 base and 0 bases, with 11 bases remaining between them. In germline, CDR1 is MGHRA, CDR2 YSYEKL. This CDR3 spans 16 amino acids. DNA for the CDR3: TGCGCCAGCAGCCAAGCTAACCTGGTTAGCACAGATACGCAGTATTTT. It translates to CASSQANLVSTDTQYF.

The rearrangement joins TRBV6-1 to TRBJ1-1; 11 bases align to TRBD1. Unmatched junction bases numbered 6, after V lost 6 bases and J lost 3 bases. The CDR3 has 15 residues. CDR1 and CDR2 from the germline V gene are MNHNS and SASEGT. CDR3 coding DNA: TGTGCCAGCAGGAGGACAGGGGGCTCGGACACTGAAGCTTTCTTT. Translation: CASRRTGGSDTEAFF.

The J gene is TRBJ2-7, the V gene TRBV18; tentatively, D is TRBD1 (6 bases). Germline-derived CDR1 and CDR2 are KGHSH and LQKENI. V lost 5 bases and J lost 4, with 21 bases in between. CDR3 length: 16 amino acids. For the CDR3, the DNA is TGTGCCAGCTCATCACTAGGAGGACAGCCACTTTACGAGCAGTACTTC. Its translation is CASSSLGGQPLYEQYF.

This chain uses TRBV4-3 with TRBJ2-3, with a weak D call TRBD2 (5 bases). CDR3 length equals 14 residues. Between the trimmed V and J ends, which lost 0 bases and 9 bases, there was a span of 13 bases. Germline V gene data show CDR1 as LGHNA and CDR2 as YSLEER. Written as DNA, the CDR3 is TGCGCCAGCAGCCAAGAAGGGCAGCGAGGGACGCAGTATTTT. This gives the protein CASSQEGQRGTQYF.

The genes are TRBV19 and TRBJ1-3; no clear D gene. The CDR3 sequence is 15 residues long. Germline CDR1 reads LNHDA; CDR2 reads SQIVND (reference sequence). V dropped 7 bases and J dropped 0 bases, with 13 bases sitting between them. The CDR3 DNA is TGTGCCAGTAACTCAGGATCATTCTCTGGAAACACCATATATTTT. Translating it yields CASNSGSFSGNTIYF.

This chain uses TRBV10-3 with TRBJ2-3; D uncertain. This CDR3 has 18 residues. Germline CDR1 and CDR2: ENHRY and SYGVKD. V lost 0 bases, J lost 0 bases, and 16 bases lay in between. DNA for the CDR3: TGTGCCATCAGTGAGTCGATATCTGCTGGGCCTAGCACAGATACGCAGTATTTT. This translates into CAISESISAGPSTDTQYF.

This rearrangement joins TRBV29-1 to TRBJ2-1; 11 bases match TRBD1. Germline V lookup: CDR1 SQVTM, CDR2 ANQGSEA. V shed 4 bases and J 4 bases; nucleotides not matched to a gene: 3. This CDR3 has 14 residues. The CDR3 spells CSVGGQGDYNEQFF. The CDR3 DNA reads as TGCAGCGTTGGGGGACAGGGGGATTACAATGAGCAGTTCTTC.

In its sample, this clone is medium-sized (0.01 to 0.1%). The genes are TRBV6-4 and TRBJ2-2, with D possibly being TRBD2 (6 bases). The CDR3 spans 14 residues. Germline V lookup: CDR1 MRHNA, CDR2 SNTAGT. Between the trimmed V and J ends, which lost 0 bases and 4 bases, there was a span of 6 bases. The CDR3: CASSDSSGTGELFF. CDR3 nucleotides: TGTGCCAGCAGTGACTCTAGCGGCACCGGGGAGCTGTTTTTT.

The gene calls are TRBV5-1 and TRBJ2-3; 7 bases match TRBD2. CDR1 SGHRS and CDR2 YFSETQ come from the germline V gene. This CDR3 is 17 amino acids long. V shed 0 bases, J shed 3 bases, and the junction held 10 bases outside the gene matches. The CDR3 region is CASSLGIVAGETDTQYF. CDR3 bases: TGCGCCAGCAGCTTGGGAATTGTCGCGGGGGAAACAGATACGCAGTATTTT. The variable domain in full, with the rest retrieved from reference TRBV5-1 and TRBJ2-3, is KAGVTQTPRYLIKTRGQQVTLSCSPISGHRSVSWYQQTPGQGLQFLFEYFSETQRNKGNFPGRFSGRQFSNSRSEMNVSTLELGDSALYLCASSLGIVAGETDTQYFGPGTRLTVL.

The chain employs TRBV19 and TRBJ2-5; D possibly corresponds to TRBD1 (5 bases). Germline CDR1 LNHDA, CDR2 SQIVND (reference sequence). V was trimmed by 3 bases and J by 7 bases, leaving 15 bases between them. The CDR3 consists of 14 residues. The DNA for the CDR3 is TGTGCCAGTAGTATTGGGGCTCAGGGCGGGACCCAGTACTTC. Amino acid sequence: CASSIGAQGGTQYF.

J is TRBJ2-2 and V is TRBV6-5; a possible D gene is TRBD1 (6 bases). With 6 bases removed from V and 4 bases from J, the gap between germline ends came to 6 bases. Germline CDR1 and CDR2: MNHEY and SVGAGI. This CDR3 is built from 12 residues. CDR3: CASSRGTGELFF. The CDR3 nucleotides are TGTGCCAGCAGCAGGGGCACCGGGGAGCTGTTTTTT.

A single count supports this clone. The chain couples TRBV30 to TRBJ1-6; the match to TRBD1 covers 8 bases. J gave up 5 bases and V 5 bases, and 5 bases lay outside the gene matches. The CDR3 is 14 amino acids. From germline, CDR1 is GTSNPN and CDR2 SVGIG (reference sequence). CDR3 DNA sequence: TGTGCCTGGTCATCGGGACAGGATAATTCACCCCTCCACTTT. It encodes CAWSSGQDNSPLHF.

The chain is built from TRBV5-6 and TRBJ1-3; 8 bases match TRBD1. Germline assignment: CDR1 SGHDT and CDR2 YYEEEE. Trimming removed 3 bases from V and 9 bases from J; junction bases left unmatched: 5. The CDR3 runs to 13 residues. The CDR3 nucleotides are TGTGCCAGCAGCTATGGACAGGGAGGCACCATATATTTT. This sequence encodes CASSYGQGGTIYF.

The chain carries TRBV9 and TRBJ2-1, with D possibly called TRBD1 or TRBD2 (6 bases each). Per germline, CDR1 SGDLS and CDR2 YYNGEE. V dropped 2 bases and J dropped 2 bases, with 14 bases sitting between them. This CDR3 region has 16 residues. The CDR3 nucleotides read TGTGCCAGCAGCGTGGGGGCTAGCGATGCCTACAATGAGCAGTTCTTC. Translation: CASSVGASDAYNEQFF.

V gene TRBV29-1 combines with J gene TRBJ1-3; 7 positions match TRBD1. The CDR3 is 14 amino acids. Germline values: CDR1 SQVTM, CDR2 ANQGSEA. V trimming: 5 bases; J trimming: 0 bases; junction bases outside the gene matches: 4. CDR3 in DNA: TGCAGCGTTACGACAGGGAGCTCTGGAAACACCATATATTTT. This gives the protein CSVTTGSSGNTIYF.

This clone was found once. The chain recombines TRBV6-6 with TRBJ1-5, with 10 bases identical to TRBD1. CDR1 and CDR2 (germline): MNHNY, SVGAGI (reference sequence). Trimming cost V 6 bases and J 2 bases; bases outside gene matches: 4. The CDR3 consists of 15 residues. CDR3 sequence (DNA): TGTGCCAGCAGGGACAGGGGGTGGGGCAATCAGCCCCAGCATTTT. Encoded protein: CASRDRGWGNQPQHF.

This chain links TRBV6-1 with TRBJ1-5; D remains ambiguous. V lost 4 bases, J lost 0 bases, and 10 bases lay in between. Germline CDR1 is MNHNS and CDR2 is SASEGT. This CDR3 has 15 residues. The CDR3 region is CASSVVGNSNQPQHF. CDR3 DNA sequence: TGTGCCAGCAGTGTCGTGGGGAATAGCAATCAGCCCCAGCATTTT.

A single count supports this clone. The genes are TRBV5-6 and TRBJ2-7; tentative D call: TRBD1 (6 bases). The CDR3 sequence is 13 residues long. The V and J ends lost 6 bases and 2 bases respectively, with 12 bases between them. Germline loops: CDR1 SGHDT, CDR2 YYEEEE. CDR3 coding DNA: TGTGCCAGCAAGAGGGGACAAGCCTACGAGCAGTACGTC. This sequence encodes CASKRGQAYEQYV.

The chain recombines TRBV11-2 with TRBJ2-7, with D uncertain. V was shortened by 7 bases and J by 6 bases, with 19 bases between the two germline ends. CDR3 length: 14 residues. Germline CDR1 and CDR2: SGHAT and FQNNGV. CDR3 DNA: TGTGCCAGCACCCTAGACAAGGGCGTTGGCGAGCAGTACGTC. This encodes CASTLDKGVGEQYV.